A selection of T cell receptor beta chains follows, all from one sample in a study of OX40 agonist ivuxolimab in advanced cancers. The data were produced by immunoSEQ multiplex PCR, yet TCRdb's version contains in-frame clones alone and is incomplete. The profile covers approximately 44,000 clones, with approximately 86% appearing a single time and less than 15% taken by the ten largest. The starting material was CD4+ or CD8+ T cells sorted from blood, obtained in a trial of the OX40 agonist ivuxolimab. Receptors originate from an adult with an advanced solid tumor such as melanoma, head and neck, liver or kidney cancer. Both conserved end residues are part of each CDR3. A D gene is named only where the DNA matches it firmly. Only part of the rows carry a size: once, few, many, or a class if the clone is expanded.

TRBV9	TRBJ2-3	-	-	TGTGCCAGCAGCGTAGTGGGAGTTGCAGATACGCAGTATTTT	CASSVVGVADTQYF
TRBV4-1	TRBJ1-5	-	few	TGCGCCAGCAGCCAAGAGGGGGACGGTAATCAGCCCCAGCATTTT	CASSQEGDGNQPQHF
TRBV29-1	TRBJ2-1	TRBD1	-	TGCAGCGCCGGGACAGGGGTATACAATGAGCAGTTCTTC	CSAGTGVYNEQFF
TRBV5-5	TRBJ2-6	TRBD1	-	TGTGCCAGCAGCGCGAAAGCAGGGGGCGGGGCCGACGTCCTGACTTTC	CASSAKAGGGADVLTF
TRBV9	TRBJ1-1	-	once	TGTGCCAGCAGTGCCCCCGAGGAGTTCATGAACACTGAAGCTTTCTTT	CASSAPEEFMNTEAFF
TRBV6-1	TRBJ1-4	-	-	TGTGCCAGCAGTGAGGGGGTAGTTAAGGAGGCAACTAATGAAAAACTGTTTTTT	CASSEGVVKEATNEKLFF
TRBV11-2	TRBJ1-1	TRBD1	-	TGTGCCAGCAGCATGGACAGGGGGGTGGCTGAAGCTTTCTTT	CASSMDRGVAEAFF
TRBV7-9	TRBJ2-1	TRBD2	-	TGTGCCAGCAGCCGTAGCGGGGGATACAATGAGCAGTTCTTC	CASSRSGGYNEQFF
TRBV6-5	TRBJ2-7	-	-	TGTGCCAGCACCCCGACGGATTCCTACGAGCAGTACTTC	CASTPTDSYEQYF
TRBV5-4	TRBJ2-3	-	-	TGTGCCAGCAGGCTGAGGGGTAGCACAGATACGCAGTATTTT	CASRLRGSTDTQYF
TRBV18	TRBJ2-7	-	once	TGTGCCAGCTCACCGAGTGGGGGGCCTCAGTACGAGCAGTACTTC	CASSPSGGPQYEQYF
TRBV7-3	TRBJ1-5	-	-	TGTGCCAGCAGCTCTTACAAGGGGGGACCCCAGCATTTT	CASSSYKGGPQHF
TRBV6-5	TRBJ2-1	-	few	TGTGCCAGCAGTTACGTTCAGTCAGACTTCTACAATGAGCAGTTCTTC	CASSYVQSDFYNEQFF
TRBV28	TRBJ2-1	-	-	TGTGCCAGCAGTCCTTCGGCCGCCGGGTTCGATGAGCAGTTCTTC	CASSPSAAGFDEQFF
TRBV27	TRBJ2-1	TRBD2	-	TGTGCCAGCAGTTTAAGCGGGATAGCGGGGGACCCGACTTTCTACAATGAGCAGTTCTTC	CASSLSGIAGDPTFYNEQFF
TRBV19	TRBJ2-2	TRBD2	-	TGTGCCAGCGATCCGGGGGGAGCCGGGGAGCTGTTTTTT	CASDPGGAGELFF
TRBV5-1	TRBJ1-1	-	-	TGCGCCAGCAGCCCCTCTGGGAACACTGAAGCTTTCTTT	CASSPSGNTEAFF
TRBV7-9	TRBJ2-7	TRBD1	few	TGTGCCAGCAGCTTATGGGACAGGGATCGATACGAGCAGTACTTC	CASSLWDRDRYEQYF
TRBV28	TRBJ1-1	-	-	TGTGCCAGCAGTTCACGGCTTGCCACTGAAGCTTTCTTT	CASSSRLATEAFF
TRBV19	TRBJ2-1	-	few	TGTGCCAGTAGTGCCGATAATAGCGAAAGCAATGAGCAGTTCTTC	CASSADNSESNEQFF
TRBV14	TRBJ1-1	-	-	TGTGCCAGCAGCCAAGCAGGGGCCCTTAACACTGAAGCTTTCTTT	CASSQAGALNTEAFF
TRBV6-1	TRBJ2-3	TRBD2	-	TGTGCCAGCAGTGAAAGGGGACTAGCCTGGGGCACAGATACGCAGTATTTT	CASSERGLAWGTDTQYF
TRBV5-5	TRBJ2-1	-	-	TGTGCCAGCAGCTTGAGGTGGGGGGAATACAATGAGCAGTTCTTC	CASSLRWGEYNEQFF
TRBV2	TRBJ1-2	-	-	TGTGCCAGCAGTCCTGGGAGGGGACACATCTATGGCTACACCTTC	CASSPGRGHIYGYTF
TRBV11-2	TRBJ2-7	-	medium-sized	TGTGCCAGCAGCTTAGCAGGGGGGCTCTACGAGCAGTACTTC	CASSLAGGLYEQYF